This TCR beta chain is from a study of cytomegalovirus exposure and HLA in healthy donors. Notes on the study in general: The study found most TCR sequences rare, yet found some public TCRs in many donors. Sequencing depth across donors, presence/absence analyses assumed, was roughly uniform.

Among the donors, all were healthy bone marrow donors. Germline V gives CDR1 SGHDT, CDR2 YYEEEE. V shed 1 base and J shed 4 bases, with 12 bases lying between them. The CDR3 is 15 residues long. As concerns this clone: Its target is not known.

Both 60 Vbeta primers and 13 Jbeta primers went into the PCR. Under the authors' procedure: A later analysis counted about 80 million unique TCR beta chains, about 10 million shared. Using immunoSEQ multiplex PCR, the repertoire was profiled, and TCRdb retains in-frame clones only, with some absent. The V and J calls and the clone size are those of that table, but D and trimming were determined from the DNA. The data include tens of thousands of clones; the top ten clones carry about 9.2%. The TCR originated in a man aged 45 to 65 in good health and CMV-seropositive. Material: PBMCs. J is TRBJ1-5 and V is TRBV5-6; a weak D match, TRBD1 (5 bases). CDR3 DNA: TGTGCCAGCAGCTTGTTGGGGGACTCAAATCAGCCCCAGCATTTT. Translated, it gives CASSLLGDSNQPQHF. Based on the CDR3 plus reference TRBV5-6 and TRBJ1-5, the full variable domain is DAGVTQSPTHLIKTRGQQVTLRCSPKSGHDTVSWYQQALGQGPQFIFQYYEEEERQRGNFPDRFSGHQFPNYSSELNVNALLLGDSALYLCASSLLGDSNQPQHFGDGTRLSIL.